This is a list of T cell receptor beta chains from one sample in a study of a mutant IDH1 vaccine in newly diagnosed glioma. TCRdb's copy holds only in-frame clones and misses some; the assay was immunoSEQ multiplex PCR. Counted here are tens of thousands of clones, 55% to 75% occurring once; the ten biggest clones make up more than 9.5%. These receptors have no known antigen. The sample was peripheral blood mononuclear cells (PBMCs), taken from a glioma patient whose treatment included an IDH1 peptide vaccine. The receptors shown here come from a man younger than 30 with glioma. Some clones in this sample may be carry-over from other donors' samples. Each CDR3 is given with its conserved first and last residue. Fields, in order: D gene, V gene, CDR3 protein. D genes are given only for firm matches.

TRBD1 | TRBV5-1 | CASSPGDRANTEAFF
- | TRBV19 | CASSTGAQGEAFF
- | TRBV6-5 | CASSYSSGSGANVLTF
TRBD2 | TRBV30 | CAWRGLAGRFTDTQYF
TRBD1 | TRBV9 | CASSPTGPAYEQYF
- | TRBV30 | CAWSPRGGVAFF
TRBD2 | TRBV7-9 | CASSLVLAGGPSYEQYF
- | TRBV19 | CASRHPGASGGGRETQYF
- | TRBV28 | CASSLLADTGELFF
TRBD1 | TRBV5-1 | CASRVTGTNEKLFF
- | TRBV7-2 | CASSLVYRGEDSGYTF
- | TRBV6-1 | CASSGDSRGTNEKLFF
- | TRBV13 | CASLRSPGTDTQYF
- | TRBV4-1 | CASSQMAASYGYTF
TRBD1 | TRBV30 | CAWRGAGTGDQPRHF
TRBD1 | TRBV6-5 | CASSDRDRFGEQYF
- | TRBV5-6 | CASMLRRDTQYF
- | TRBV19 | CASSIGRVPGQPQHF
TRBD1 | TRBV10-3 | CAISKQGDTEAFF
- | TRBV19 | CASSPRTETGPQHF
- | TRBV29-1 | CSVGTRDIPYEQYF
TRBD1 | TRBV7-4 | CASSHDRAYRNEKLFF
TRBD1 | TRBV18 | CASSPPDRGRGGYGYTF
TRBD1 | TRBV7-2 | CASSLPRDRDTGELFF
TRBD2 | TRBV10-2 | CASSGLAGYHEQYF
TRBD1 | TRBV5-4 | CASSLELGQGVDEQFF
TRBD1 | TRBV6-6 | CASRGRDRDNSPLHF
- | TRBV21-1 | CASSNRQGDDQPQHF
TRBD2 | TRBV6-5 | CASLEGTSGRGEQYF
TRBD1 | TRBV6-6 | CASHDSGGLNTGELFF
TRBD2 | TRBV6-5 | CASSYFGGAYEQFF
- | TRBV5-1 | CASSLARQSYGYTF
- | TRBV7-8 | CASSPRRKETQYF
- | TRBV30 | CAWRGTISYNEQFF
TRBD1 | TRBV2 | CASTRQGGNQPQHF
TRBD1 | TRBV14 | CASSRRQGGNYGYTF
TRBD1 | TRBV4-1 | CASMAGQGIEAFF
- | TRBV7-9 | CASRGGMNTEAFF
- | TRBV27 | CASRNGGASSPYEQYF
- | TRBV5-1 | CASSLVRWGTEAFF
- | TRBV6-1 | CASSEARTPTYEQYF
TRBD2 | TRBV5-6 | CASRVSGRSYEQYF
TRBD1 | TRBV5-6 | CASSLWGQGVFYNEQFF
- | TRBV19 | CASSIWASPTDTQYF
TRBD2 | TRBV6-1 | CASTSGAFGANVLTF
- | TRBV7-8 | CASSLVAASTDTQYF